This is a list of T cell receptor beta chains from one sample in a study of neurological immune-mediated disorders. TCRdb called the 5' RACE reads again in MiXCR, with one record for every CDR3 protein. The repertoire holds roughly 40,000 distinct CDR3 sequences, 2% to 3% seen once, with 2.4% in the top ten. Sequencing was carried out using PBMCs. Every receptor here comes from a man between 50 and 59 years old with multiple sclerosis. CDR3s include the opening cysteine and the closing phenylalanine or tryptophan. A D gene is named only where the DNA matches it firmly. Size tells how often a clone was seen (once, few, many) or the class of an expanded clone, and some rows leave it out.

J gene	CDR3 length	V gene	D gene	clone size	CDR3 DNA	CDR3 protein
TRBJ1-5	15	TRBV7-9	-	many	TGTGCCAGCGCCCTGCGGGGGGATAACAATCAGCCCCAGCATTTT	CASALRGDNNQPQHF
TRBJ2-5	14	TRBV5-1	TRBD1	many	TGCGCCAGCAGCTTCAGGGGGTCTGGGGAGACCCAGTACTTC	CASSFRGSGETQYF
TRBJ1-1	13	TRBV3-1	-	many	TGTGCCAGCAGCCAAAACAGGGACACTGAAGCTTTCTTT	CASSQNRDTEAFF
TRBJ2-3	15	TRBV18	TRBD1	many	TGTGCCAGCTCTCGACAGGGGATTATGGCAGATACGCAGTATTTT	CASSRQGIMADTQYF
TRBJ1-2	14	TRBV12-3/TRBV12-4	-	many	TGTGCCAGCAGTTTTGGTGCGGGCCCGCATGGCTACACCTTC	CASSFGAGPHGYTF
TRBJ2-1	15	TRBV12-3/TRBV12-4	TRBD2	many	TGTGCCAGCAGAGGGACTAGCGGGGGGTACAATGAGCAGTTCTTC	CASRGTSGGYNEQFF
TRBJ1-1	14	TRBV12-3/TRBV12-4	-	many	TGTGCCAGCAGTTCCCTAGAGGGTAACACTGAAGCTTTCTTT	CASSSLEGNTEAFF
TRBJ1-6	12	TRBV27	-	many	TGTGCCAGCAATCGGCTTAACGGACCCCTCCACTTT	CASNRLNGPLHF
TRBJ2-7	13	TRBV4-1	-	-	TGCGCCAGCAGCTTCAGGGGATCCGACGAGCAGTACTTC	CASSFRGSDEQYF
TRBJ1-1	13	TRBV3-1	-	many	TGTGCCAGCAGCCAAGGGGCAGGGCGAGAAGCTTTCTTT	CASSQGAGREAFF
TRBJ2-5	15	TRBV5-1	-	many	TGCGCCAGCACGGAGGAAGGAGTCACTTGGGAGACCCAGTACTTC	CASTEEGVTWETQYF
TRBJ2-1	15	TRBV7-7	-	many	TGTGCTAGCAGCCCCTTACTAGCAACAACCAACGTGCAGTTCTTC	CASSPLLATTNVQFF
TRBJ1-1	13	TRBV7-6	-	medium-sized	TGTGCCAGCAGCTTAGGACAGAACACTGAAGCTTTCTTT	CASSLGQNTEAFF
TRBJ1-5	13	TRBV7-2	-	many	TGTGCCAGCAGCCCTGGACGCAATCAGCCCCAGCATTTT	CASSPGRNQPQHF
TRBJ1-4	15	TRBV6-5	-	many	TGTGCCAGCAGTTACTTGGGGGGGGGTTCGGAAAAACTGTTTTTT	CASSYLGGGSEKLFF
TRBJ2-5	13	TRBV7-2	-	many	TGTGCCAGCAGCTTATCGAGTGTCGAGACCCAGTACTTC	CASSLSSVETQYF
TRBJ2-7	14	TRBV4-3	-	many	TGCGCCAGCAGCCAAGATTCGTGGAGGGACGAGCAGTACTTC	CASSQDSWRDEQYF
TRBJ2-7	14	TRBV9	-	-	TGTGCCAGCAGCGTAGGGGGGGCGTTCGGGGAGCAGTACTTC	CASSVGGAFGEQYF
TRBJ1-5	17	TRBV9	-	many	TGTGCCAGCAGCGTAGGTGTACGGGGGATTAGCAATCAGCCCCAGCATTTT	CASSVGVRGISNQPQHF
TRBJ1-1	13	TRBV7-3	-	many	TGTGCCAGCAGCTTAACGTCGGCCACTGAAGCTTTCTTT	CASSLTSATEAFF
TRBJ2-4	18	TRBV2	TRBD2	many	TGTGCCAGCATCCGACTAGCGGGGGGGCCGCTTTCCAAAAACATTCAGTACTTC	CASIRLAGGPLSKNIQYF
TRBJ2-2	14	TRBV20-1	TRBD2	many	TGCAGTGCCTCAGCGGGGGGGCCGATCGGGGAGCTGTTTTTT	CSASAGGPIGELFF
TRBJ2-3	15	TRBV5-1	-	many	TGCGCCAGCAGCTTGGGGCCAGGAGACACAGATACGCAGTATTTT	CASSLGPGDTDTQYF
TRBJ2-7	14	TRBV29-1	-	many	TGCAGCGTTGAAGAGACCCGGATGTCCTACGAGCAGTACTTC	CSVEETRMSYEQYF
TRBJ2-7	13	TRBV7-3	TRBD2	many	TGTGCCAGCAGCTGGACTAGCGGCTACGAGCAGTACTTC	CASSWTSGYEQYF
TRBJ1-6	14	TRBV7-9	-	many	TGTGCCAGCAGCCACGACGGAGTTAATTCACCCCTCCACTTT	CASSHDGVNSPLHF
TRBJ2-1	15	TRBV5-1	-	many	TGCGCCAGCAGCTCCGCCAGGGTGGCCCTCAATGAGCAGTTCTTC	CASSSARVALNEQFF
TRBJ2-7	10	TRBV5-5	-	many	TGTGCCAGCGGCCCATACGAGCAGTACTTC	CASGPYEQYF